The following is a TCR beta chain sequence with its context. Its target is unknown. The data belong to a study of cytomegalovirus exposure and HLA in healthy donors. Study-level information: Earlier findings included approximately 120 million unique TCR beta sequences obtained from about 180 million T cells.

The CDR3 contains 15 residues. Per the germline V gene, CDR1 is SNHLY and CDR2 is FYNNEI. V was shortened by 6 bases and J by 5 bases, with 20 bases between the two germline ends. PCR involved 60 Vbeta and 13 Jbeta primers. This table comes from immunoSEQ multiplex PCR, and its TCRdb copy is limited to in-frame clones, with some not included. In the table there are some 130,000 clones, 66% of which are singletons. Whole-study results and caveats: In the analysis, some V segments, TRBV6-2 and TRBV6-3 included, were excluded as indistinguishable. Prior analysis indicated that the majority of TCR beta V segments exhibited productivity approximately 90% or approximately 30% of the time.

This sequence originates from a human donor in good health. The sequenced material came from PBMCs. The chain couples TRBV2 to TRBJ2-7, with D maybe TRBD2 (6 bases). Here the CDR3 reads CASRDQSGVTDEQYF. The CDR3 nucleotides are TGTGCCAGCAGAGATCAGTCGGGGGTTACTGACGAGCAGTACTTC.